The 31 T cell receptor beta chains reported below all come from one sample, sequenced in a study of T cells after yellow fever vaccination. In TCRdb, the 5' RACE reads were re-called with MiXCR into one record per CDR3 protein. In the table there are about 320,000 distinct CDR3 sequences, around 6.8% of which are singletons. This specimen was PBMCs, taken approximately 47 days after the first yellow fever vaccination. Every receptor here comes from a man between 18 and 35 years old who received the YFV17D yellow fever vaccine.

V usage is TRBV6-1 and J usage is TRBJ2-3; no definite D call. Trimming removed 1 base from V and 0 bases from J, with 14 bases in between. The CDR3 is 17 amino acids. CDR1 and CDR2 (germline): MNHNS, SASEGT. DNA for the CDR3: TGTGCCAGCAGTGAAGTGATCTCCACCTTTAGCACAGATACGCAGTATTTT. It codes for CASSEVISTFSTDTQYF.

There are a few counts of this clonotype. The V and J genes are TRBV29-1 and TRBJ2-5, with D perhaps matching TRBD1 or TRBD2 (6 bases each). The CDR3 runs to 15 residues. V lost 0 bases and J 4 bases, leaving 15 bases between the germline ends. Germline CDR1 is SQVTM and CDR2 is ANQGSEA. The chain's CDR3 is CSVEDRGGPGETQYF. The CDR3 region has the DNA TGCAGCGTTGAAGATCGAGGGGGGCCGGGAGAGACCCAGTACTTC. Filled out from reference TRBV29-1 and TRBJ2-5, the complete variable domain reads SAVISQKPSRDICQRGTSLTIQCQVDSQVTMMFWYRQQPGQSLTLIATANQGSEATYESGFVIDKFPISRPNLTFSTLTVSNMSPEDSSIYLCSVEDRGGPGETQYFGPGTRLLVL.

The chain recombines TRBV5-4 with TRBJ2-1; D is unresolved. This CDR3 comprises 13 residues. V gave up 3 bases and J gave up 6 bases, with 10 bases separating them. Germline V gene sequence: CDR1 SGHNT, CDR2 YYREEE (reference sequence). The CDR3 DNA sequence: TGTGCCAGCAGCTATACCTTGAGCAATGAGCAGTTCTTC. It encodes CASSYTLSNEQFF.

The V and J genes are TRBV7-2 and TRBJ1-2; D remains ambiguous. Germline V gene lookup returns CDR1 SGHTA and CDR2 FQGNSA. V lost 1 base, J lost 2 bases, and 11 bases lay in between. The CDR3 is 15 amino acids. DNA of the CDR3: TGTGCCAGCAGCTTAGGGGCGGGTTTCAACTATGGCTACACCTTC. It yields the protein CASSLGAGFNYGYTF.

This clonotype has only a few counts. This rearrangement joins TRBV12-3 or TRBV12-4 to TRBJ1-1, with 8 positions matching TRBD1. This CDR3 region has 16 residues. V shed 6 bases and J 2 bases; nucleotides not matched to a gene: 11. The CDR3 coding sequence is TGTGCCAGCAGCCCCCGGACAGGGTATCTCAACACTGAAGCTTTCTTT. Its protein is CASSPRTGYLNTEAFF.

The chain combines TRBV4-2 with TRBJ2-2, with D perhaps TRBD2 (5 bases). CDR3 size: 15 residues. Germline V gene data show CDR1 as LGHNA and CDR2 as YNFKEQ. The ends were cut back, 0 bases at V and 4 bases at J, with 9 bases in the middle. The CDR3 protein is CASSQEGGPTGELFF. The CDR3 DNA follows: TGTGCCAGCAGCCAAGAGGGCGGGCCCACCGGGGAGCTGTTTTTT.

CDR3 sequence (DNA): TGCGCCAGCAGCCAGTCCCGGGACAGGGGGTTGGACTATGGCTACACCTTC. It codes for CASSQSRDRGLDYGYTF. This chain connects TRBV4-1 to TRBJ1-2, with 11 bases aligning to TRBD1. V shed 3 bases and J 3 bases; nucleotides not matched to a gene: 9. The CDR3 covers 17 residues. Germline V gene lookup returns CDR1 MGHRA and CDR2 YSYEKL.

This clonotype came up many times. This chain uses TRBV18 with TRBJ2-6; D is unresolved. V shed 1 base and J shed 2 bases, with 6 bases lying between them. This CDR3 comprises 15 residues. Germline V lookup: CDR1 KGHSH, CDR2 LQKENI. CDR3 bases: TGTGCCAGCTCACCACTGGGGACTGGGGCCAACGTCCTGACTTTC. Protein sequence: CASSPLGTGANVLTF.

This clonotype showed up just a few times. This chain links TRBV15 with TRBJ1-4; the match to TRBD1 covers 9 bases. Trimming removed 5 bases from V and 0 bases from J; junction bases left unmatched: 4. CDR1 LNHNV and CDR2 YYDKDF come from the germline V gene (reference sequence). This CDR3 contains 16 residues. The CDR3 nucleotides are TGTGCCACCAGCGGGACAGGGCGAGCAACTAATGAAAAACTGTTTTTT. Its protein is CATSGTGRATNEKLFF.

This clonotype was detected a few times. The chain employs TRBV12-3 or TRBV12-4 and TRBJ2-6; D uncertain. Trimming took off 7 bases at V and 0 bases at J, with 7 bases between the two ends. This CDR3 spans 14 amino acids. In DNA, the CDR3 is TGTGCCAGCAAGGCAGACTCTGGGGCCAACGTCCTGACTTTC. It translates to CASKADSGANVLTF.

This clonotype showed up just a few times. V gene TRBV20-1 combines with J gene TRBJ2-3; TRBD2 aligns across 12 bases. The V segment lost 2 bases and the J segment 3 bases; nucleotides outside the gene matches: 3. Germline lookup yields CDR1 DFQATT and CDR2 SNEGSKA (reference sequence). The CDR3 is made up of 15 amino acids. The CDR3 region has the DNA TGCAGTGCTAGAACGCTAGCGGGGGGGACAGATACGCAGTATTTT. It codes for CSARTLAGGTDTQYF.

This clonotype showed up many times. The J gene is TRBJ1-5, the V gene TRBV12-3 or TRBV12-4, with D perhaps matching TRBD1 (6 bases). This CDR3 is 15 amino acids long. Trimming shortened V by 8 bases and J by 7 bases, and 21 bases separated the two germline ends. This CDR3 is CASSAVAGANQPQHF. CDR3 nucleotide sequence: TGTGCCAGCTCTGCCGTGGCAGGGGCGAACCAGCCCCAGCATTTT.

CDR3 sequence (DNA): TGCGCCAGCAGCCAAGATCGGGGGCCCCTCCACTTT. Its protein product is CASSQDRGPLHF. The chain carries TRBV4-1 and TRBJ1-6; possible D gene TRBD1, 5 bases. Looked up from germline, CDR1 is MGHRA and CDR2 is YSYEKL. The CDR3 covers 12 residues. Trimming took 0 bases from V and 13 from J, leaving 7 bases between them.

In this sample, this clonotype turned up many times. The genes are TRBV5-1 and TRBJ1-1; D not certain. The CDR3 is made up of 13 amino acids. CDR1 SGHRS and CDR2 YFSETQ come from the germline V gene. Trimming left V 4 bases short and J 1 base short, with 8 bases between. The DNA for the CDR3 is TGCGCCAGCAGCGGAACACAGAACACTGAAGCTTTCTTT. Translated, it gives CASSGTQNTEAFF.

Ten or more counts support this clonotype. J is TRBJ2-5 and V is TRBV5-6; no firm D call. In germline, CDR1 is SGHDT, CDR2 YYEEEE. This CDR3 region has 13 residues. V was shortened by 2 bases and J by 5 bases, with 10 bases between the two germline ends. The CDR3 is CASSFSGSETQYF. The CDR3 DNA follows: TGTGCCAGCAGCTTTTCAGGTTCTGAGACCCAGTACTTC.

This clonotype was observed many times. V gene TRBV7-2 combines with J gene TRBJ2-7; 10 bases match TRBD2. The CDR3 spans 17 residues. V shed 2 bases and J 6 bases; nucleotides not matched to a gene: 13. Germline V gives CDR1 SGHTA, CDR2 FQGNSA. The CDR3 nucleotides read TGTGCCAGCAGCTTACACCCTCAGCGGGGGGGGGTGGGCGAGCAGTACTTC. Translated, it gives CASSLHPQRGGVGEQYF. The whole variable domain, remainder taken from reference TRBV7-2 and TRBJ2-7, is GAGVSQSPSNKVTEKGKDVELRCDPISGHTALYWYRQSLGQGLEFLIYFQGNSAPDKSGLPSDRFSAERTGGSVSTLTIQRTQQEDSAVYLCASSLHPQRGGVGEQYFGPGTRLTVT.

This clonotype was found a few times. The chain carries TRBV9 and TRBJ2-2; D is possibly TRBD2 (5 bases). The CDR3 extends over 16 amino acids. V lost 0 bases and J 1 base, leaving 10 bases between the germline ends. Germline V lookup: CDR1 SGDLS, CDR2 YYNGEE. The chain's CDR3 is CASSVAGNRNTGELFF. CDR3 coding DNA: TGTGCCAGCAGCGTAGCCGGGAACCGGAACACCGGGGAGCTGTTTTTT.

The chain has TRBV7-9 and TRBJ2-2; D possibly corresponds to TRBD2 (6 bases). This CDR3 region has 15 residues. Germline CDR1 SEHNR, CDR2 FQNEAQ (reference sequence). The V end was cut by 5 bases, the J end by 2 bases, with 12 bases between. In DNA form, the CDR3 reads TGTGCCAGCAGCGCACCGGGACTTAACACCGGGGAGCTGTTTTTT. Its protein is CASSAPGLNTGELFF.

The chain combines TRBV20-1 with TRBJ2-7; D not certain. The V gene lost 0 bases and the J gene lost 0 bases, with 6 bases spanning the gap. CDR3 length: 13 amino acids. CDR1 and CDR2 from the germline V gene are DFQATT and SNEGSKA (reference sequence). The CDR3 region has the DNA TGCAGTGCTAGAGATTACGCCTCCTACGAGCAGTACTTC. This sequence encodes CSARDYASYEQYF.

This clonotype turned up a few times. The V call is TRBV20-1, the J call TRBJ2-7; no firm D call. This CDR3 contains 15 residues. V gave up 0 bases and J gave up 0 bases, with 12 bases separating them. From germline, CDR1 is DFQATT and CDR2 SNEGSKA (reference sequence). DNA of the CDR3: TGCAGTGCTAGAGATATCCAGGATATCTCCTACGAGCAGTACGTC. It translates to CSARDIQDISYEQYV.

There are a few counts of this clonotype. CDR3 in DNA: TGTGCCTGGGGGTCTAGCGGGGGGAGCACAGATACGCAGTATTTT. Residues: CAWGSSGGSTDTQYF. The rearrangement joins TRBV30 to TRBJ2-3, with 11 bases lining up with TRBD2. Trimming at V came to 5 bases and at J to 0 bases, leaving 4 bases not matched to a gene. Per germline, CDR1 GTSNPN and CDR2 SVGIG (reference sequence). There are 15 residues in the CDR3.

This clonotype was detected a few times. V usage is TRBV5-5 and J usage is TRBJ2-5; 8 nucleotides match TRBD1. This CDR3 contains 16 residues. Looked up from germline, CDR1 is SGHKS and CDR2 is YYEKEE (reference sequence). Trimming took 4 bases from V and 4 from J; bases not matched to a gene: 12. CDR3 DNA: TGTGCCAGCAGCCCCGGACAGGGCGGATTAGGAGAGACCCAGTACTTC. Translated, it gives CASSPGQGGLGETQYF.

The rearrangement joins TRBV30 to TRBJ1-6, with D perhaps matching TRBD1 (6 bases). The V end was cut by 5 bases, the J end by 9 bases, with 14 bases between. The CDR3 extends over 13 amino acids. Per the germline V gene, CDR1 is GTSNPN and CDR2 is SVGIG (reference sequence). The CDR3 DNA sequence: TGTGCCTGGGGGCCGGACAGAACTTCACCCCTCCACTTT. It yields the protein CAWGPDRTSPLHF.

The chain combines TRBV5-8 with TRBJ1-2; weak D call: TRBD1 (6 bases). The ends were cut back, 2 bases at V and 5 bases at J, with 13 bases in the middle. In germline, CDR1 is SGHTS, CDR2 YDEGEE. This CDR3 spans 14 amino acids. The CDR3 loop is CASSFRAGTYGYTF. In nucleotides, the CDR3 is TGTGCCAGCAGCTTCCGAGCAGGGACATATGGCTACACCTTC.

A few counts support this clonotype. The chain is built from TRBV5-1 and TRBJ2-7; 8 bases are shared with TRBD1. J gave up 5 bases and V 0 bases, and 4 bases lay outside the gene matches. The CDR3 loop spans 14 amino acids. Germline CDR1 SGHRS, CDR2 YFSETQ. CDR3 nucleotide sequence: TGCGCCAGCAGCTTGGAAGGACAGGGTAACGAGCAGTACTTC. It specifies CASSLEGQGNEQYF. Full variable domain (remainder filled in from reference TRBV5-1 and TRBJ2-7): KAGVTQTPRYLIKTRGQQVTLSCSPISGHRSVSWYQQTPGQGLQFLFEYFSETQRNKGNFPGRFSGRQFSNSRSEMNVSTLELGDSALYLCASSLEGQGNEQYFGPGTRLTVT.

This clonotype was recorded at least ten times. V usage is TRBV7-3 and J usage is TRBJ2-3; D is unclear. CDR3 length: 15 amino acids. Per germline, CDR1 SGHTA and CDR2 FQGTGA. The ends were cut back, 5 bases at V and 0 bases at J, with 12 bases in the middle. The CDR3 DNA sequence: TGTGCCAGCAGCCTCGGACCATCTAGCACAGATACGCAGTATTTT. Translated, it gives CASSLGPSSTDTQYF. The whole variable domain, filled in from reference TRBV7-3 and TRBJ2-3, reads GAGVSQTPSNKVTEKGKYVELRCDPISGHTALYWYRQSLGQGPEFLIYFQGTGAADDSGLPNDRFFAVRPEGSVSTLKIQRTERGDSAVYLCASSLGPSSTDTQYFGPGTRLTVL.

This chain connects TRBV7-9 to TRBJ2-3, with 9 bases lining up with TRBD2. Germline assignment: CDR1 SEHNR and CDR2 FQNEAQ (reference sequence). This CDR3 spans 16 amino acids. The ends lost 5 bases at V and 8 bases at J; junction bases unmatched: 14. CDR3 bases: TGTGCCAGCAGCCAGCGTGAGGGAGCGGGAGGTAGTACGCAGTATTTT. Protein product: CASSQREGAGGSTQYF.

The rearrangement uses TRBV6-5 and TRBJ2-3, with D perhaps TRBD1 (6 bases). V was clipped by 4 bases and J by 4 bases, with 12 bases between them. The germline V gene encodes CDR1 MNHEY and CDR2 SVGAGI. This CDR3 is 14 amino acids long. In DNA, the CDR3 is TGTGCCAGCAGTTCCACAGGGATTTCAGATACGCAGTATTTT. Its protein is CASSSTGISDTQYF.

This clonotype was counted many times. DNA for the CDR3: TGTGCCAGCAGCCGGACAGACGGCTATGGCTACACCTTC. It yields the protein CASSRTDGYGYTF. The chain is built from TRBV4-2 and TRBJ1-2, with D possibly TRBD1 on 6 matching bases. V was clipped by 4 bases and J by 4 bases, with 10 bases between them. This CDR3 has 13 amino acids. CDR1 LGHNA and CDR2 YNFKEQ come from the germline V gene.

This clonotype has a handful of counts. The chain is built from TRBV7-6 and TRBJ2-1; a possible D gene is TRBD1 (5 bases). Germline lookup yields CDR1 SGHVS and CDR2 FNYEAQ. The CDR3 totals 19 residues. Trimming cost V 1 base and J 4 bases, with 23 bases left between them. The DNA for the CDR3 is TGTGCCAGCAGCTTAGAATGGGGCAGATTACCATTTGTATACAATGAGCAGTTCTTC. Translated, it gives CASSLEWGRLPFVYNEQFF.

The rearrangement joins TRBV30 to TRBJ2-3; no clear D. Germline V gene data show CDR1 as GTSNPN and CDR2 as SVGIG (reference sequence). Trimming removed 5 bases at V and 2 bases at J, with 5 bases between. This CDR3 contains 11 residues. DNA for the CDR3: TGTGCCTGGGACTTCACAGATACGCAGTATTTT. Translated: CAWDFTDTQYF.